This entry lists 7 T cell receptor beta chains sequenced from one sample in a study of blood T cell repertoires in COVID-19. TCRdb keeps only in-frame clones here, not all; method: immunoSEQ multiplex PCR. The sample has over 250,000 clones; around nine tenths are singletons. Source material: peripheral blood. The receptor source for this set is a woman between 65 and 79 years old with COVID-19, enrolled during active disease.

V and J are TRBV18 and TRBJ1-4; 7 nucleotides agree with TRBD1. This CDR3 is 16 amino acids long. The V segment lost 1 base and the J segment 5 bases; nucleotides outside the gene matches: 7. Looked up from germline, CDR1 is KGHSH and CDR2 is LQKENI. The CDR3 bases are TGTGCCAGCTCACCACGTACCGGGACAGTAAATGAAAAACTGTTTTTT. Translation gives CASSPRTGTVNEKLFF.

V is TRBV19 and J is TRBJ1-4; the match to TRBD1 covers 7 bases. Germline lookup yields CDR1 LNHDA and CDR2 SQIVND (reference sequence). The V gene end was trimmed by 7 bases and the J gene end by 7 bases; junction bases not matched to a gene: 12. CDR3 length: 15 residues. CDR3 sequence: CASTPQGGRIEKLFF. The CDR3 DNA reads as TGTGCCAGTACCCCCCAAGGGGGCAGGATTGAAAAACTGTTTTTT.

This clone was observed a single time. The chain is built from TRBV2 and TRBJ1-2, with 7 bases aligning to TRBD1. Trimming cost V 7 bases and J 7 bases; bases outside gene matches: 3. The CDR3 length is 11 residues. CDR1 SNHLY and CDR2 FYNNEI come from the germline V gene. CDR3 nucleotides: TGTGCCAGCACCAGGGGGATTGGCTACACCTTC. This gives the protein CASTRGIGYTF.

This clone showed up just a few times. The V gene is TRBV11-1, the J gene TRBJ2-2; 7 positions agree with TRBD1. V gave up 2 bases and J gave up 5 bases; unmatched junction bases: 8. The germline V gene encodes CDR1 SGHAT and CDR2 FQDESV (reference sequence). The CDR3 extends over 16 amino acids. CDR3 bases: TGTGCCAGCAGCTTATACCTGACAGGGAGAACCGGGGAGCTGTTTTTT. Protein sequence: CASSLYLTGRTGELFF.

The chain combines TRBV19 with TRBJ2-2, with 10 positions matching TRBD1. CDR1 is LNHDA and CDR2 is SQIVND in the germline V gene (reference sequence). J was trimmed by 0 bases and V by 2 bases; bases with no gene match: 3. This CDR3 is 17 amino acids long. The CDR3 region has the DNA TGTGCCAGTAGTATATATGGGACAGGGGCGAACACCGGGGAGCTGTTTTTT. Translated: CASSIYGTGANTGELFF.

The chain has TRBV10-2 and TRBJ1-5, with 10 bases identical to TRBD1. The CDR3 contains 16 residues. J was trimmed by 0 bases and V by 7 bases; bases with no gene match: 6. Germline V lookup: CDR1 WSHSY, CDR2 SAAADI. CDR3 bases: TGCGCCAGCAACGGGGACAGGGGATATAGCAATCAGCCCCAGCATTTT. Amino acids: CASNGDRGYSNQPQHF.

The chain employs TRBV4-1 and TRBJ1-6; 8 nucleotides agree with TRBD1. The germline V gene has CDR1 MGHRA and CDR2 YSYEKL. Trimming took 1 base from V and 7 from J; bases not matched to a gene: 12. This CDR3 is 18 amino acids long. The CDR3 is CASSQGSYETGENSPLHF. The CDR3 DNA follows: TGCGCCAGCAGCCAAGGAAGTTACGAGACAGGGGAAAATTCACCCCTCCACTTT.